This entry lists 24 T cell receptor beta chains sequenced from one sample in a study of CD8+CD57+ T cells in acquired aplastic anemia (dated by TCRdb to 2016 to 2019). TCRdb names Illumina HiSeq 2000 as the instrument used. TCR beta VDJ combination and CDR3 sequence profiling used genomic DNA as the template. The public reads were run again by TCRdb, first through fastp at Q25 and then through MiXCR, and only productive beta chains were kept. Rows are combined by CDR3 protein, so each entry shows the most common genes and DNA. Counted in this sample were more than 250,000 distinct CDR3 sequences; around 60% of them appeared once. Together, the top ten hold 7% to 9% of the sample. The sequencing sample was made of sorted CD4+, CD8+, or CD8+CD57+ T cells (not recorded which) from PBMCs. Receptors originate from a human donor with severe aplastic anemia or a healthy control (not recorded which).

The chain has TRBV2 and TRBJ1-6, with D uncertain. The germline V gene encodes CDR1 SNHLY and CDR2 FYNNEI. The CDR3 spans 14 residues. Trimming removed 7 bases from V and 10 bases from J, with 17 bases in between. CDR3 amino acids: CASIALPPRSPLHF. The CDR3 nucleotides read TGTGCCAGCATTGCTCTACCGCCCCGGTCACCCCTCCACTTT.

The V and J genes are TRBV7-6 and TRBJ1-6, with D hard to call. The CDR3 has 16 residues. Trimming removed 0 bases at V and 6 bases at J, with 12 bases between. The germline V gene encodes CDR1 SGHVS and CDR2 FNYEAQ. The DNA of the CDR3 is TGTGCCAGCAGCTTAGCGGGTTCTGGTGTTAATTCACCCCTCCACTTT. Encoded protein: CASSLAGSGVNSPLHF. The variable domain in full, with the rest retrieved from reference TRBV7-6 and TRBJ1-6, is GAGVSQSPRYKVTKRGQDVALRCDPISGHVSLYWYRQALGQGPEFLTYFNYEAQQDKSGLPNDRFSAERPEGSISTLTIQRTEQRDSAMYRCASSLAGSGVNSPLHFGNGTRLTVT.

The chain carries TRBV15 and TRBJ2-1, with D possibly being TRBD2 (5 bases). Germline values: CDR1 LNHNV, CDR2 YYDKDF (reference sequence). Trimming removed 5 bases at V and 6 bases at J, with 14 bases between. The CDR3 consists of 14 residues. The chain's CDR3 is CATSLGEGPNEQFF. CDR3 DNA sequence: TGTGCCACCAGCCTCGGGGAAGGCCCCAATGAGCAGTTCTTC.

The genes are TRBV2 and TRBJ1-2; 7 positions match TRBD1. V shed 3 bases and J 8 bases; nucleotides not matched to a gene: 15. Per germline, CDR1 SNHLY and CDR2 FYNNEI. The CDR3 totals 16 residues. The CDR3 protein is CASSEGSGGDSTGYTF. CDR3 DNA sequence: TGTGCCAGCAGTGAGGGTTCAGGGGGGGACAGCACCGGCTACACCTTC.

A word on this clonotype: The junction differs from germline at one of its ends, possibly a read error. The gene calls are TRBV15 and TRBJ2-2; D gene unclear. Per the germline V gene, CDR1 is LNHNV and CDR2 is YYDKDF (reference sequence). This CDR3 has 13 amino acids. The CDR3 loop reads CATSRDDPHEPFF. DNA of the CDR3: TGTGCCACCAGCAGAGATGATCCCCACGAGCCGTTTTTT.

This clonotype was counted many times. The rearrangement joins TRBV5-1 to TRBJ2-7; 7 nucleotides align to TRBD2. Germline V lookup: CDR1 SGHRS, CDR2 YFSETQ. Trimming took 6 bases from V and 6 from J; bases not matched to a gene: 12. The CDR3 totals 14 residues. The CDR3 is CASTWGGIGSEQYF. The CDR3 DNA is TGCGCCAGCACCTGGGGAGGGATCGGCTCCGAGCAGTACTTC.

This sequence joins TRBV29-1 and TRBJ1-1; no definite D call. V was pared by 4 bases and J by 4 bases, with 10 bases between. Germline assignment: CDR1 SQVTM and CDR2 ANQGSEA. The CDR3 is made up of 12 amino acids. The CDR3 loop reads CSVGLRSTEAFF. CDR3 coding DNA: TGCAGCGTTGGACTTAGGAGCACTGAAGCTTTCTTT.

This clonotype was seen at least ten times. The gene calls are TRBV12-3 or TRBV12-4 and TRBJ2-3; 8 bases are shared with TRBD1. Trimming at V came to 7 bases and at J to 4 bases, leaving 7 bases not matched to a gene. The CDR3 is 14 amino acids. The CDR3 nucleotides read TGTGCCAGCAATCGACAGGGGAGGTCAGATACGCAGTATTTT. Protein product: CASNRQGRSDTQYF.

V usage is TRBV7-2 and J usage is TRBJ2-5; D gene uncertain. The CDR3 sequence is 14 residues long. The V and J ends lost 4 bases and 1 base respectively, with 10 bases between them. Looked up from germline, CDR1 is SGHTA and CDR2 is FQGNSA. The DNA for the CDR3 is TGTGCCAGCAGCTCCCGCGCGAGCCAAGAGACCCAGTACTTC. It specifies CASSSRASQETQYF.

The chain couples TRBV6-5 to TRBJ2-3; D not certain. The germline V gene encodes CDR1 MNHEY and CDR2 SVGAGI. The CDR3 has 14 amino acids. The germline V and J ends were trimmed by 2 bases and 1 base, with 7 bases remaining between them. The CDR3 nucleotides read TGTGCCAGCAGTTACCCACCCCGCACAGATACGCAGTATTTT. It translates to CASSYPPRTDTQYF.

This sequence joins TRBV28 and TRBJ1-4; D not resolved. The CDR3 totals 17 residues. In germline, CDR1 is MDHEN, CDR2 SYDVKM. With 5 bases removed from V and 0 bases from J, the gap between germline ends came to 16 bases. In DNA, the CDR3 is TGTGCCAGCAGTAACCTATGGGGTACTGCAACTAATGAAAAACTGTTTTTT. Amino acid sequence: CASSNLWGTATNEKLFF.

In this sample, this clonotype turned up many times. The chain combines TRBV20-1 with TRBJ2-7, with 13 bases that match TRBD2. After removal of 6 bases from V and 5 bases from J, the junction contained 4 bases not matched to a gene. The CDR3 runs to 13 residues. Germline V gene sequence: CDR1 DFQATT, CDR2 SNEGSKA (reference sequence). The CDR3 is CSAPGLAGDEQYF. In DNA, the CDR3 is TGCAGTGCCCCAGGACTAGCGGGGGACGAGCAGTACTTC.

This clonotype has a handful of counts. The CDR3 loop reads CASSKTRDRVETQYF. The CDR3, as DNA: TGTGCCAGCAGTAAGACACGGGACAGGGTCGAGACCCAGTACTTC. The chain joins TRBV6-5 to TRBJ2-5; 9 nucleotides agree with TRBD1. The J segment lost 5 bases and the V segment lost 5 bases, leaving 9 bases of the junction unmatched. The CDR3 sequence is 15 residues long. Per germline, CDR1 MNHEY and CDR2 SVGAGI.

The rearrangement joins TRBV29-1 to TRBJ2-1; D might be TRBD1 or TRBD2, each matching 5 bases. The V gene lost 4 bases and the J gene lost 6 bases, with 22 bases spanning the gap. Germline V gene sequence: CDR1 SQVTM, CDR2 ANQGSEA. The CDR3 totals 16 residues. This chain's CDR3 is CSVANYPGAGANEQFF. CDR3 coding DNA: TGCAGCGTTGCTAACTATCCCGGGGCAGGTGCCAATGAGCAGTTCTTC.

The sample holds many counts of this clonotype. The chain couples TRBV9 to TRBJ2-2; D is unresolved. V lost 3 bases to trimming and J lost 5 bases, with 5 bases between them. Germline V gene data show CDR1 as SGDLS and CDR2 as YYNGEE. This CDR3 is built from 12 residues. The CDR3 loop reads CASSAVTGELFF. The CDR3 region has the DNA TGTGCCAGCAGCGCAGTTACCGGGGAGCTGTTTTTT.

This clonotype was counted between two and nine times. This chain uses TRBV24-1 with TRBJ2-5; 12 bases align to TRBD2. Germline values: CDR1 KGHDR, CDR2 SFDVKD. The CDR3 sequence is 17 residues long. V shed 2 bases and J 4 bases; nucleotides not matched to a gene: 7. The CDR3 reads CATSDSRLAGGGETQYF. CDR3 DNA: TGTGCCACCAGTGATTCCCGGCTAGCGGGAGGGGGAGAGACCCAGTACTTC.

In its sample, this clonotype was seen many times. The genes are TRBV20-1 and TRBJ1-1; D gene uncertain. CDR1 is DFQATT, CDR2 SNEGSKA, per germline (reference sequence). V lost 0 bases to trimming and J lost 2 bases, with 7 bases between them. The CDR3 covers 13 residues. CDR3 amino acids: CSAREDGNTEAFF. The CDR3 nucleotides are TGCAGTGCTAGAGAAGACGGTAACACTGAAGCTTTCTTT.

The chain is built from TRBV7-3 and TRBJ2-5; the match to TRBD1 covers 12 bases. V lost 4 bases to trimming and J lost 3 bases; unmatched junction nucleotides: 3. This CDR3 region has 15 residues. From germline, CDR1 is SGHTA and CDR2 FQGTGA. Here the CDR3 reads CASSSGQGAKETQYF. The CDR3 DNA reads TGTGCCAGCAGCTCGGGACAGGGGGCTAAAGAGACCCAGTACTTC.

The J gene is TRBJ1-5, the V gene TRBV2; D remains unclear. The germline gives CDR1 SNHLY, CDR2 FYNNEI. This CDR3 region has 15 residues. The V and J ends lost 4 bases and 2 bases respectively, with 12 bases between them. In DNA form, the CDR3 reads TGTGCCAGCAGTGTTGGAAGGGAGGGCAATCAGCCCCAGCATTTT. The encoded protein is CASSVGREGNQPQHF.

About this clonotype: A single base separates this from a much larger clone, so it may be a read error. A read error is likely, as this CDR3 ends without the conserved phenylalanine or tryptophan. The rearrangement joins TRBV6-5 to TRBJ1-1; D not certain. Germline V gives CDR1 MNHEY, CDR2 SVGAGI. The CDR3 has 15 residues. Trimming took off 2 bases at V and 1 base at J, with 11 bases between the two ends. The CDR3 loop is CASSYGGLGNTEAFS. CDR3 bases: TGTGCCAGCAGTTACGGAGGGCTCGGGAACACTGAAGCTTTCTCT.

This clonotype was observed many times. The rearrangement uses TRBV12-3 or TRBV12-4 and TRBJ1-4; 7 bases are shared with TRBD1. The CDR3 covers 13 residues. The junction had 3 bases not matched to a gene; V was cut back by 6 bases and J by 5 bases. DNA of the CDR3: TGTGCCAGCAGCGGGACAGCGAATGAAAAACTGTTTTTT. Its protein product is CASSGTANEKLFF.

Points on this clonotype: Mismatch with germline at one junction end may stem from a read error. This sequence joins TRBV7-2 and TRBJ2-2; 13 nucleotides agree with TRBD2. Germline CDR1 is SGHTA and CDR2 is FQGNSA. The CDR3 extends over 12 amino acids. In DNA form, the CDR3 reads TGTGCCAGCAGTCGGACTAGCGGGGGGCTGTTTTTT. Translated: CASSRTSGGLFF.

A remark on this clonotype: Sequence at one end of the junction differs from germline and may be a read error. The rearrangement uses TRBV11-2 and TRBJ2-7; no definite D call. Germline assignment: CDR1 SGHAT and CDR2 FQNNGV. CDR3 length equals 14 residues. CDR3 amino acids: CACSLEVSGYEQYF. DNA for the CDR3: TGTGCCTGCAGCTTAGAGGTATCGGGCTACGAGCAGTATTTC.

This clonotype was counted at least ten times. The chain links TRBV13 to TRBJ2-5; D possibly uses TRBD1 or TRBD2 (6 bases each). The CDR3 covers 15 residues. From germline, CDR1 is PRHDT and CDR2 FYEKMQ (reference sequence). Between the trimmed V and J ends, which lost 5 bases and 5 bases, there was a span of 18 bases. In nucleotides, the CDR3 is TGTGCCAGCAGCATCTGGGACGGAGGGGGTGAGACCCAGTACTTC. This gives the protein CASSIWDGGGETQYF.